This TCR beta chain was recovered during a study of vaccination and CD4 T cells after COVID-19. Sequencing of DNA taken from cultured CD4+ T cells relied on the Oncomine TCR Beta short-read assay. Using its own MiXCR run on the PCR reads, TCRdb lists one record per CDR3 protein. Of about 10,000 distinct CDR3 sequences detected, roughly half appear once; the ten largest clones hold 13%. This clonotype occurred a few times. The antigen remains undetermined. Trimming took off 1 base at V and 5 bases at J, with 11 bases between the two ends. The CDR3 is made up of 13 amino acids. Germline V gives CDR1 DFQATT, CDR2 SNEGSKA (reference sequence). The treatment is: approximately nine-day PBMC culture with coronavirus spike peptide pools or control peptides (ViraFEST assay). PCR positivity dates ran from March to December 2020, preceding US Alpha, Beta and Delta variants. With about 10 ug/ml peptide pools and roughly 10 IU/ml IL-2, PBMCs were cultured at 1.5 million to 2 million per well.

Findings of the study overall: Convalescent patient numbers were relatively low, with no early post-infection timepoints.

The rearrangement links TRBV20-1 to TRBJ2-5; D not certain. Sequences were obtained from CD4+ T cells from blood, cultured in vitro. This TCR came from a human donor who had recovered from COVID-19. CDR3 DNA: TGCAGTGCTAGAGCCCGCATAGCTGAGACCCAGTACTTC. Protein product: CSARARIAETQYF.